This T cell receptor beta chain was sequenced during a study of blood T cell repertoires in COVID-19 (dated by TCRdb to the early 2020s). About the investigation overall: Collaborator samples came from the United States, Italy and Spain and covered acute and convalescent phases of COVID-19. Where available, HLA class I and class II types were obtained from metadata supplied by the sample provider rather than from assay-based typing. Deeply sampled blood TCRbeta repertoires from subjects exposed to, actively infected with, or recovered from COVID-19 were included in the dataset. The repertoires were released in a freely available public database meant as a resource for research on the immune response to SARS-CoV-2. Nearly every sample came with metadata listing a de-identified subject ID, COVID-19 status, age in years and sex. Samples came from the ongoing ImmuneRACE study (first 160 participants) plus 1,254 subjects from 6 global collaborators. The prospective study material was composed of cDNA or gDNA derived from T cells, B-cell-depleted T cells, or PBMCs.

What the study reported, not specific to this receptor: The quantity of clinical and demographic metadata differed by source and by participant and was supplied without curation.

For this clone: Its recognized antigen is unknown. The input lacks base qualities; no much larger clone sits a single base away.

Inclusive of the bounding cysteine and phenylalanine, the CDR3 is 13 residues long. The kept DNA is CDR3 alone, 39 bases in frame from the first base. CDR1 and CDR2 were assigned from the germline V gene as SNHLY and FYNNEI. V and J are truncated by 6 bases and 10 bases respectively, leaving an intervening sequence of 18 bases. Each collaborating institution followed its own protocols to collect whole blood in K2EDTA tubes. For TCRbeta analysis, collaborator samples were shipped as frozen whole blood, as isolated PBMCs, or as DNA extracted from either sample type. TCRbeta CDR3 regions were amplified from genomic DNA by means of the immunoSEQ Assay, a bias-controlled multiplex PCR. Per the source publication's procedure: Nucleated cell counts per sample were estimated from amplification of reference gene primers within the assay. To quantify the absolute abundance of each unique TCRbeta CDR3 rearrangement, sequence reads were collapsed and filtered. Productive Simpson clonality was computed per sample as the square root of Simpson's diversity index over productive rearrangements. TCRdb provides this immuneACCESS table in a form limited to in-frame rearrangements. Some clones are lacking; in checked studies, under half of them reflect an unresolved V gene, and why the rest are absent is not known. Clone size and V and J calls were adopted from that table, with D and trimming inferred from the DNA. The table for this sample lists 97,000 or so clones; around 87% of them were counted only once. Around 3% of the sample is taken by the ten largest.

The sequenced material came from peripheral blood. The clonotype comes from a man aged 45 to 65 with active or convalescent COVID-19. The rearrangement combines TRBV2 with TRBJ1-1, with TRBD1 tentatively as D gene (5 bases match). The CDR3 is CASRAGDRRGAFF. At the DNA level, the sequence is TGTGCCAGCAGGGCGGGAGATCGGAGGGGAGCTTTCTTT.